One and the same sample provided the 28 T cell receptor beta chains below, sequenced in a study of cytomegalovirus exposure and HLA in healthy donors. It was with 60 Vbeta and 13 Jbeta primers that the PCR ran. Data came from immunoSEQ multiplex PCR; TCRdb stores just in-frame clones and leaves some out. The sample carries roughly 120,000 clones, roughly 63% recorded once. Source material: PBMCs. These receptors were collected from a woman in her 70s in good health and CMV-seropositive.

This chain uses TRBV4-1 with TRBJ2-7; 11 nucleotides match TRBD2. The germline V gene has CDR1 MGHRA and CDR2 YSYEKL. The CDR3 contains 17 residues. With V trimmed by 1 base and J by 1 base, 6 bases remained unmatched. This CDR3 reads CASSQAPSGGTSYEQYF. DNA for the CDR3: TGCGCCAGCAGCCAAGCTCCTAGCGGGGGGACTTCCTACGAGCAGTACTTC.

The sample holds one count of this clone. V usage is TRBV7-8 and J usage is TRBJ2-3; TRBD1 is a possible D gene (5 bases). This CDR3 spans 17 amino acids. The germline V gene encodes CDR1 SGHVS and CDR2 FQNEAQ. Trimming cost V 5 bases and J 2 bases, with 20 bases left between them. The CDR3 protein is CASSPTPAGKHTDTQYF. The CDR3 DNA sequence: TGTGCCAGCAGCCCCACCCCGGCAGGGAAGCACACAGATACGCAGTATTTT.

This clone has just a few counts. This chain uses TRBV5-8 with TRBJ2-7; D possibly corresponds to TRBD2 (6 bases). The V gene's germline CDR1 is SGHTS and CDR2 YDEGEE. Trimming shortened V by 4 bases and J by 5 bases, and 16 bases separated the two germline ends. This CDR3 comprises 14 residues. The CDR3: CASSPRDGYDEQYF. CDR3 sequence (DNA): TGTGCCAGCAGCCCGCGGGACGGATACGACGAGCAGTACTTC.

The chain couples TRBV5-4 to TRBJ2-5, with 8 bases matching TRBD1. Germline-derived CDR1 and CDR2 are SGHNT and YYREEE (reference sequence). With 5 bases clipped from V and 5 bases from J, the junction kept 8 bases outside the gene matches. The CDR3 contains 14 residues. For the CDR3, the DNA is TGTGCCAGCAGTCAGCAGGGGGCGGGGGAGACCCAGTACTTC. Protein: CASSQQGAGETQYF.

The V call is TRBV18, the J call TRBJ2-2, with D unclear. The CDR3 covers 15 residues. Trimming took off 1 base at V and 4 bases at J, with 10 bases between the two ends. Per germline, CDR1 KGHSH and CDR2 LQKENI. This chain's CDR3 is CASSPQLPGTGELFF. The CDR3 DNA sequence: TGTGCCAGCTCACCACAGTTGCCGGGCACCGGGGAGCTGTTTTTT.

Notes on this clone: Relative to the germline gene, one junction end is altered; a read error may explain this. The chain uses TRBV6-1 and TRBJ1-2; 9 bases fit TRBD1. Germline lookup yields CDR1 MNHNS and CDR2 SASEGT. The CDR3 length is 15 residues. This chain's CDR3 is CASREAGTGLYGYTF. The CDR3 nucleotides are TGTGCCAGCAGAGAAGCCGGGACAGGGTTATATGGCTACACCTTC.

The V gene is TRBV7-6, the J gene TRBJ2-7, with 14 bases identical to TRBD2. V lost 6 bases to trimming and J lost 0 bases; unmatched junction nucleotides: 7. CDR3 length: 17 residues. Per germline, CDR1 SGHVS and CDR2 FNYEAQ. The DNA for the CDR3 is TGTGCCAGCAGTCCCGGGACTAGCGGGGGCTCCTCCTACGAGCAGTACTTC. The encoded protein is CASSPGTSGGSSYEQYF. Full variable domain (remainder filled in from reference TRBV7-6 and TRBJ2-7): GAGVSQSPRYKVTKRGQDVALRCDPISGHVSLYWYRQALGQGPEFLTYFNYEAQQDKSGLPNDRFSAERPEGSISTLTIQRTEQRDSAMYRCASSPGTSGGSSYEQYFGPGTRLTVT.

V is TRBV11-2 and J is TRBJ2-3; perhaps TRBD1 as D (6 bases). The CDR3 is 14 residues long. Germline loops: CDR1 SGHAT, CDR2 FQNNGV. V lost 5 bases and J lost 4, with 13 bases in between. In DNA form, the CDR3 reads TGTGCCAGCAGCCTTTTAGCAGGGGCAGATACGCAGTATTTT. It codes for CASSLLAGADTQYF.

The V call is TRBV7-6, the J call TRBJ2-7; D is ambiguous. The germline V and J ends were trimmed by 6 bases and 3 bases, with 9 bases remaining between them. The germline CDR1 and CDR2 sequences are SGHVS and FNYEAQ. The CDR3 totals 12 residues. CDR3 DNA: TGTGCCAGCAGTCAGGCCCACTACGAGCAGTACTTC. This encodes CASSQAHYEQYF.

The CDR3 region is CASSPNFSGNTIYF. The CDR3 DNA reads TGTGCCAGCAGCCCTAACTTCTCTGGAAACACCATATATTTT. V usage is TRBV6-5 and J usage is TRBJ1-3; unclear D gene. The CDR3 runs to 14 residues. V gave up 6 bases and J gave up 0 bases, with 9 bases separating them. CDR1 is MNHEY, CDR2 SVGAGI, per germline.

This clone was found once. Other DNA sequences in the sample encode the same CDR3. This sequence joins TRBV5-1 and TRBJ1-1; D remains ambiguous. CDR3 length: 13 amino acids. From germline, CDR1 is SGHRS and CDR2 YFSETQ. Trimming removed 2 bases from V and 1 base from J, with 6 bases in between. CDR3 region: CASSLRGNTEAFF. The CDR3 nucleotides are TGCGCCAGCAGCTTACGGGGGAACACTGAAGCTTTCTTT.

This chain uses TRBV6-1 with TRBJ1-5, with D tentatively TRBD1 (6 bases). This CDR3 is built from 15 residues. Germline loops: CDR1 MNHNS, CDR2 SASEGT. V lost 5 bases to trimming and J lost 4 bases, with 15 bases between them. The CDR3 loop reads CASSTTGTWNQPQHF. CDR3 sequence (DNA): TGTGCCAGCAGTACTACAGGGACATGGAATCAGCCCCAGCATTTT.

Worth noting for this clone: Additional DNA sequences in this sample encode the identical CDR3. The rearrangement links TRBV18 to TRBJ2-7; 8 bases fit TRBD2. The CDR3 is made up of 14 amino acids. V gave up 3 bases and J gave up 3 bases; unmatched junction bases: 4. The germline CDR1 and CDR2 sequences are KGHSH and LQKENI. The CDR3 is CASSPPGTSYEQYF. The CDR3 region has the DNA TGTGCCAGCTCACCTCCCGGGACTAGCTACGAGCAGTACTTC. The full variable domain, with the rest looked up from reference TRBV18 and TRBJ2-7, is NAGVMQNPRHLVRRRGQEARLRCSPMKGHSHVYWYRQLPEEGLKFMVYLQKENIIDESGMPKERFSAEFPKEGPSILRIQQVVRGDSAAYFCASSPPGTSYEQYFGPGTRLTVT.

This clone was counted once. The chain has TRBV5-6 and TRBJ1-6; TRBD1 might be the D (6 bases). CDR3 length equals 14 residues. Germline CDR1 SGHDT, CDR2 YYEEEE. Trimming pared 4 bases from V and 8 bases from J, leaving 13 bases between. This CDR3 reads CASSLPGADSPLHF. The DNA of the CDR3 is TGTGCCAGCAGCCTCCCAGGGGCTGATTCACCCCTCCACTTT. Using reference TRBV5-6 and TRBJ1-6 for the parts outside the CDR3, the full variable domain is DAGVTQSPTHLIKTRGQQVTLRCSPKSGHDTVSWYQQALGQGPQFIFQYYEEEERQRGNFPDRFSGHQFPNYSSELNVNALLLGDSALYLCASSLPGADSPLHFGNGTRLTVT.

This chain joins TRBV7-2 and TRBJ2-3; 8 nucleotides line up with TRBD2. The V and J ends lost 3 bases and 2 bases, in that order; junction bases with no gene match: 7. Germline V gene lookup returns CDR1 SGHTA and CDR2 FQGNSA. The CDR3 length is 16 residues. The CDR3, as DNA: TGTGCCAGCAGCTTCGGCGGGGGGCTCCCCACAGATACGCAGTATTTT. Its protein product is CASSFGGGLPTDTQYF.

The J gene is TRBJ2-1, the V gene TRBV2; possible D gene TRBD1, 5 bases. CDR1 SNHLY and CDR2 FYNNEI come from the germline V gene. The CDR3 consists of 11 residues. V lost 8 bases and J lost 9, with 11 bases in between. This chain's CDR3 is CASGQGAEQFF. CDR3 nucleotides: TGTGCCAGCGGGCAAGGGGCTGAGCAGTTCTTC.

This chain connects TRBV29-1 to TRBJ2-7; D might be TRBD2 (6 bases). The ends were cut back, 7 bases at V and 4 bases at J, with 17 bases in the middle. The CDR3 loop spans 13 amino acids. CDR1 is SQVTM and CDR2 is ANQGSEA in the germline V gene. The CDR3 nucleotides read TGCAGCGGCTCCAACCTGGGAGGTTACGAGCAGTACTTC. Protein: CSGSNLGGYEQYF.

The chain couples TRBV29-1 to TRBJ1-1, with 9 bases that match TRBD1. Germline V gene sequence: CDR1 SQVTM, CDR2 ANQGSEA. The junction had 13 bases not matched to a gene; V was cut back by 6 bases and J by 8 bases. This CDR3 contains 14 residues. CDR3 sequence reads: CSVDFGDRGGEAFF. CDR3 in DNA: TGCAGCGTCGATTTCGGTGACAGGGGGGGGGAAGCTTTCTTT.

The genes are TRBV15 and TRBJ1-3; tentatively, D is TRBD1 (6 bases). Germline assignment: CDR1 LNHNV and CDR2 YYDKDF (reference sequence). CDR3 length: 17 residues. V lost 0 bases to trimming and J lost 4 bases, with 16 bases between them. DNA of the CDR3: TGTGCCACCAGCAGAGACACTGGTCAGGGGACCGGAAACACCATATATTTT. The encoded protein is CATSRDTGQGTGNTIYF.

In this sample, this clone turned up a few times. V usage is TRBV6-6 and J usage is TRBJ2-1, with TRBD1 as a possible D gene (6 bases). This CDR3 contains 15 residues. The V end was cut by 6 bases, the J end by 5 bases, with 17 bases between. Germline lookup yields CDR1 MNHNY and CDR2 SVGAGI (reference sequence). In DNA form, the CDR3 reads TGTGCCAGCAGCCCCAAGGCAGGGGCCCACAATGAGCAGTTCTTC. This gives the protein CASSPKAGAHNEQFF.

The genes are TRBV5-1 and TRBJ2-7, with D uncertain. This CDR3 is built from 13 residues. Germline assignment: CDR1 SGHRS and CDR2 YFSETQ. Trimming cost V 1 base and J 0 bases, with 5 bases left between them. The CDR3 region is CASSLPSSYEQYF. DNA for the CDR3: TGCGCCAGCAGCTTGCCGAGCTCCTACGAGCAGTACTTC.

The rearrangement links TRBV30 to TRBJ1-2; 9 positions agree with TRBD1. Germline assignment: CDR1 GTSNPN and CDR2 SVGIG (reference sequence). V shed 5 bases, J shed 4 bases, and the junction held 14 bases outside the gene matches. The CDR3 has 16 amino acids. The DNA for the CDR3 is TGTGCCTGGGGGTCCCCGGGACAGGGTACAAGCTATGGCTACACCTTC. Translating gives CAWGSPGQGTSYGYTF.

The rearrangement uses TRBV5-1 and TRBJ1-4; D is unclear. V was trimmed by 3 bases and J by 4 bases, leaving 10 bases between them. This CDR3 contains 14 residues. The germline gives CDR1 SGHRS, CDR2 YFSETQ. The CDR3 nucleotides are TGCGCCAGCAGCTCGGGAGGGAGTAATGAAAAACTGTTTTTT. Amino acids: CASSSGGSNEKLFF.

The rearrangement links TRBV7-8 to TRBJ2-5; D perhaps matches TRBD2 (7 bases). This CDR3 spans 14 amino acids. Trimming cost V 5 bases and J 1 base, with 11 bases left between them. Germline CDR1 and CDR2: SGHVS and FQNEAQ. Written as DNA, the CDR3 is TGTGCCAGCAGCCAGGGGAGGGTCCAAGAGACCCAGTACTTC. Its protein product is CASSQGRVQETQYF.

The rearrangement uses TRBV19 and TRBJ2-2; 8 positions agree with TRBD1. CDR1 LNHDA and CDR2 SQIVND come from the germline V gene (reference sequence). Trimming took 0 bases from V and 5 from J; bases not matched to a gene: 8. CDR3 length: 17 amino acids. The CDR3, as DNA: TGTGCCAGTAGTATAGATCCCCCTCGGACAGGGACCGGGGAGCTGTTTTTT. Translated, it gives CASSIDPPRTGTGELFF.

Only one count was recorded for this clone. This chain links TRBV5-1 with TRBJ2-1; TRBD2 is a possible D gene (5 bases). Germline CDR1 is SGHRS and CDR2 is YFSETQ. V shed 4 bases and J shed 0 bases, with 14 bases lying between them. The CDR3 runs to 16 residues. CDR3 nucleotides: TGCGCCAGCAGCATCCGACTAACAAGCTCCTACAATGAGCAGTTCTTC. Translated: CASSIRLTSSYNEQFF.

The V call is TRBV2, the J call TRBJ2-7; maybe TRBD1 (6 bases). This CDR3 has 14 residues. V was trimmed by 5 bases and J by 0 bases, leaving 11 bases between them. In germline, CDR1 is SNHLY, CDR2 FYNNEI. CDR3 in amino acids: CASSYGGSSYEQYF. CDR3 DNA sequence: TGTGCCAGCAGTTATGGGGGCAGCTCCTACGAGCAGTACTTC.

The CDR3 reads CASSLRRDRAYTEAFF. CDR3 in DNA: TGTGCCAGCAGCTTACGGCGGGACAGGGCATACACTGAAGCTTTCTTT. This chain connects TRBV11-2 to TRBJ1-1; 9 bases fit TRBD1. The CDR3 contains 16 residues. Looked up from germline, CDR1 is SGHAT and CDR2 is FQNNGV. The V segment lost 2 bases and the J segment 3 bases; nucleotides outside the gene matches: 7.